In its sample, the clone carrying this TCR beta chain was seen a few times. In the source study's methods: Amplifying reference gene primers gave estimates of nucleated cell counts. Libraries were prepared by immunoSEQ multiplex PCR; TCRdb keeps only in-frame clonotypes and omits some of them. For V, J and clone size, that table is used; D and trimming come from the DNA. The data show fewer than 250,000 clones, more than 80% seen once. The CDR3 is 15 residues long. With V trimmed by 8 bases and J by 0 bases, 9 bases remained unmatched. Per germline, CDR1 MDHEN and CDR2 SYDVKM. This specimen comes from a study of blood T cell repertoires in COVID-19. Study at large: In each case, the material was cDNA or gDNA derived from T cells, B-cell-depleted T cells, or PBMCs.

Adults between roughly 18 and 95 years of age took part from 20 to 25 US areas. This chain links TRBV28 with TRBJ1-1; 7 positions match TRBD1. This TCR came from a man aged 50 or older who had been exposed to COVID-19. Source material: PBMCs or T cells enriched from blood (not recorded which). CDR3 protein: CASRPQDRLNTEAFF. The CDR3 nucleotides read TGTGCCAGCCGGCCCCAGGACAGGTTGAACACTGAAGCTTTCTTT.